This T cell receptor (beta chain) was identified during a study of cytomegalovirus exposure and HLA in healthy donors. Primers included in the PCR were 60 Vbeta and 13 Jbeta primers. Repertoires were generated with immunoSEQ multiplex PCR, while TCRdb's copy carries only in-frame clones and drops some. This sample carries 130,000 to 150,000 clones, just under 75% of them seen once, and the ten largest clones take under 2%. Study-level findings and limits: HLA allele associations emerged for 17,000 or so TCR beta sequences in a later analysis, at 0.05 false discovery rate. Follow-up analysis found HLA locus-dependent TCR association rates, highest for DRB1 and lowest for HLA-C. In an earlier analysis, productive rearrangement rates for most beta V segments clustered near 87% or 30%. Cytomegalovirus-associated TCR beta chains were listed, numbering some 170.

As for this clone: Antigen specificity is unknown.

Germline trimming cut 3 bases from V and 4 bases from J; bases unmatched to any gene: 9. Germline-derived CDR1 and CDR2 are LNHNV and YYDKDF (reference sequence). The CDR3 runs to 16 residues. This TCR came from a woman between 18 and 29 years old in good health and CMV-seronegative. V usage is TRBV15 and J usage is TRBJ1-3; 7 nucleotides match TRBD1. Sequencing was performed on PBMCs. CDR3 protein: CATSSGSTGVGNTIYF. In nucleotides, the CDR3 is TGTGCCACCAGCAGCGGAAGCACAGGGGTCGGAAACACCATATATTTT.